This is a list of T cell receptor beta chains from one sample in a study of cytomegalovirus exposure and HLA in healthy donors. The assay was immunoSEQ multiplex PCR, and TCRdb's table has in-frame clones only and misses some. This sample's table reports around 140,000 clones. Sequencing used PBMCs. All receptors derive from a woman aged 18-35 years in good health and CMV-seronegative. Both conserved end residues are part of each CDR3. A D gene is named only where the DNA matches it firmly.

>TRBV5-4|TRBJ2-5|TRBD2
TGTGCCAGCAGCTTGGAGGGAGGGCCGCGAGAGACCCAGTACTTC
CASSLEGGPRETQYF
>TRBV5-1|TRBJ2-5|TRBD2
TGCGCCAGCAGCTTGGGGGGGACTAGCGGGAGTAAAGAGACCCAGTACTTC
CASSLGGTSGSKETQYF
>TRBV30|TRBJ1-3|-
TGTGCCTGGGGAAAACTGGGGGCGGAAGGAAACACCATATATTTT
CAWGKLGAEGNTIYF
>TRBV11-3|TRBJ1-2|-
TGTGCCAGCAGCTTAAGAGGGTTTGGCTACACCTTC
CASSLRGFGYTF
>TRBV28|TRBJ1-4|-
TGTGCCAGCACATCCCGGGGGGTGGGTAATGAAAAACTGTTTTTT
CASTSRGVGNEKLFF
>TRBV7-9|TRBJ2-2|TRBD2
TGTGCCAGCAGCCCAGTGGGCGGGAGAGACACCGGGGAGCTGTTTTTT
CASSPVGGRDTGELFF
>TRBV6-4|TRBJ2-3|-
TGTGCCAGCAGCTCTGGACTATTCACAGATACGCAGTATTTT
CASSSGLFTDTQYF
>TRBV7-9|TRBJ2-2|TRBD1
TGTGCCAGCAGCCTGGACAGGCACCCCACCGGGGAGCTGTTTTTT
CASSLDRHPTGELFF
>TRBV19|TRBJ2-2|TRBD2
TGTGCCAGTAGTATTGGGTCGGGACTAGACACCGGGGAGCTGTTTTTT
CASSIGSGLDTGELFF
>TRBV2|TRBJ1-5|TRBD1
TGTGCCAGCAGTGATTGGGCAGGGGGTCAGCCCCAGCATTTT
CASSDWAGGQPQHF